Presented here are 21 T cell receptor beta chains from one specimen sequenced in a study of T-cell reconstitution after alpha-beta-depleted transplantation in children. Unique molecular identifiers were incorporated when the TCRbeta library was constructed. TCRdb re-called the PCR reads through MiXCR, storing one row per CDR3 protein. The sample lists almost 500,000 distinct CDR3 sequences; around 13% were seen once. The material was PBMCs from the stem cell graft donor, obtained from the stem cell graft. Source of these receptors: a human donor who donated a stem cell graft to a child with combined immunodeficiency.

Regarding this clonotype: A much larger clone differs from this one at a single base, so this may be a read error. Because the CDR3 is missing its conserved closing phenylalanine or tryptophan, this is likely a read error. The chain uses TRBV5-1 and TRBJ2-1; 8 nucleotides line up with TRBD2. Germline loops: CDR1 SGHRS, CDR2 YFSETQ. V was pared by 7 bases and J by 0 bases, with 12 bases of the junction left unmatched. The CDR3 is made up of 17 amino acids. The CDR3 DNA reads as TGCGCCAGCCGAAAAACTAGCGGCGGTAGCTCCTACAATGAGCAGTTCTCC. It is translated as CASRKTSGGSSYNEQFS.

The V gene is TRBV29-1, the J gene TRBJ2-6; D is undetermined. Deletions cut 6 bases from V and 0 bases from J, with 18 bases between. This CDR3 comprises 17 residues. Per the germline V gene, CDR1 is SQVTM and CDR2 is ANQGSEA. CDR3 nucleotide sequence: TGCAGCGTCCATGCCGGGTCTCCACACTCTGGGGCCAACGTCCTGACTTTC. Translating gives CSVHAGSPHSGANVLTF.

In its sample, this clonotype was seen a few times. The CDR3 loop reads CASSLNGLPVYGYTF. The CDR3 DNA follows: TGTGCCAGCAGTTTAAACGGCCTCCCAGTCTATGGCTACACCTTC. The chain uses TRBV12-3 or TRBV12-4 and TRBJ1-2; D is ambiguous. The length of the CDR3 is 15 residues. The V gene lost 2 bases and the J gene lost 4 bases, with 14 bases spanning the gap.

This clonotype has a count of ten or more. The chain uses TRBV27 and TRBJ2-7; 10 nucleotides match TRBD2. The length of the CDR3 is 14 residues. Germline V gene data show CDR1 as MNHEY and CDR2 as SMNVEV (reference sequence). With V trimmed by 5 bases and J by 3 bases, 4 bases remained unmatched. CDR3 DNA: TGTGCCAGCAGTCTCGGACTAGCGGTCTACGAGCAGTACTTC. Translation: CASSLGLAVYEQYF.

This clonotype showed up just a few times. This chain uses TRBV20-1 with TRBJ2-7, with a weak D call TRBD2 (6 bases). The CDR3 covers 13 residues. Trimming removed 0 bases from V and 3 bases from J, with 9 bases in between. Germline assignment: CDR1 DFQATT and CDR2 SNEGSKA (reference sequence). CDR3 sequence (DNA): TGCAGTGCTAGAGAATCCGGGAGCTACGAGCAGTACTTC. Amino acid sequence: CSARESGSYEQYF.

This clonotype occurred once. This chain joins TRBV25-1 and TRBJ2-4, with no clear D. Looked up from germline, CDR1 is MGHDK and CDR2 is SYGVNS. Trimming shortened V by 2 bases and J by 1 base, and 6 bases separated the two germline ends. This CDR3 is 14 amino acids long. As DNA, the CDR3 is TGTGCCAGCAGTGAACCCGCGGCCAAAAACATTCAGTACTTC. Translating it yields CASSEPAAKNIQYF. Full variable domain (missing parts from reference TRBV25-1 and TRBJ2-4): EADIYQTPRYLVIGTGKKITLECSQTMGHDKMYWYQQDPGMELHLIHYSYGVNSTEKGDLSSESTVSRIRTEHFPLTLESARPSHTSQYLCASSEPAAKNIQYFGAGTRLSVL.

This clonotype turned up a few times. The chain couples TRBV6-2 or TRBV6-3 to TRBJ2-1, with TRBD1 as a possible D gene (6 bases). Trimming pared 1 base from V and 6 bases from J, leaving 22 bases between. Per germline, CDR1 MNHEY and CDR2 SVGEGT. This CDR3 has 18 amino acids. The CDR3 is CASSYLSVFWGLVNEQFF. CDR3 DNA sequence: TGTGCCAGCAGTTACTTATCGGTCTTTTGGGGGCTTGTCAATGAGCAGTTCTTC.

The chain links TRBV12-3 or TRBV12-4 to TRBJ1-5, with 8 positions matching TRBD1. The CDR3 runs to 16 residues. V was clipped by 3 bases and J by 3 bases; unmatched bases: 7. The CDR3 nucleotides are TGTGCCAGCAGTTTTCGGACAGGGCTACTCAATCAGCCCCAGCATTTT. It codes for CASSFRTGLLNQPQHF.

The CDR3 sequence: CASSPRTGTEAFF. The CDR3 DNA reads TGTGCCAGCAGCCCTCGGACAGGCACTGAAGCTTTCTTT. The gene calls are TRBV4-2 and TRBJ1-1; the match to TRBD1 covers 7 bases. The CDR3 loop spans 13 amino acids. From germline, CDR1 is LGHNA and CDR2 YNFKEQ. The ends lost 4 bases at V and 4 bases at J; junction bases unmatched: 3.

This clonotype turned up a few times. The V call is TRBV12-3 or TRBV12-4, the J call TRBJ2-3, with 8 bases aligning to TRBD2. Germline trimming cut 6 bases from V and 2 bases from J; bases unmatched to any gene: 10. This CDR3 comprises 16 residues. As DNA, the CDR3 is TGTGCCAGCAGCAATGGAAGCGGGGGAGACACAGATACGCAGTATTTT. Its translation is CASSNGSGGDTDTQYF.

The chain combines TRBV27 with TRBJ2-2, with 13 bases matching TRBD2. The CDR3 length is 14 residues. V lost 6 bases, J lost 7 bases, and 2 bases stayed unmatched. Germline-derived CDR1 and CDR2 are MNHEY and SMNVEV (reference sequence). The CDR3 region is CASRLAGGIGELFF. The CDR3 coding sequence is TGTGCCAGCAGACTAGCGGGGGGGATCGGGGAGCTGTTTTTT.

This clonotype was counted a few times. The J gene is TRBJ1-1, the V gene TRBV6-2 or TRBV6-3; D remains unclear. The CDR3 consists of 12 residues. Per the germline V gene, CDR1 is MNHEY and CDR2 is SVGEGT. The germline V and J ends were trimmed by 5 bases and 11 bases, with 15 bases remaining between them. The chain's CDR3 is CASSHRNSRAFF. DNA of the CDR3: TGTGCCAGCAGTCACCGAAATAGCAGGGCTTTCTTT.

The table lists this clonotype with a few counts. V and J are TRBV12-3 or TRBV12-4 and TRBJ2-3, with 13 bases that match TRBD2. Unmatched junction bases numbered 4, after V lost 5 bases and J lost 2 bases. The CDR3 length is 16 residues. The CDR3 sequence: CASSQGLAGTTDTQYF. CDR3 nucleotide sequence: TGTGCCAGCAGTCAGGGACTAGCGGGGACCACAGATACGCAGTATTTT.

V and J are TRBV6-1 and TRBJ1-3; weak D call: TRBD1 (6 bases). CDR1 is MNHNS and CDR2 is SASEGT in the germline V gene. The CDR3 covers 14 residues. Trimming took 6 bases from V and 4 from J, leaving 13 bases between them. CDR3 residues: CASSTGSDGNTIYF. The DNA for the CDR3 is TGTGCCAGCAGCACAGGGTCGGACGGAAACACCATATATTTT.

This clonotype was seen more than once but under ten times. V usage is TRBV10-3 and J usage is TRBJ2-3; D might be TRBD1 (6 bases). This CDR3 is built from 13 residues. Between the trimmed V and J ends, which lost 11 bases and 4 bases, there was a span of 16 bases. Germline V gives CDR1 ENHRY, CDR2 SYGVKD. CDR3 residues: CAAATGNADTQYF. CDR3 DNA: TGTGCCGCCGCAACAGGGAATGCAGATACGCAGTATTTT.

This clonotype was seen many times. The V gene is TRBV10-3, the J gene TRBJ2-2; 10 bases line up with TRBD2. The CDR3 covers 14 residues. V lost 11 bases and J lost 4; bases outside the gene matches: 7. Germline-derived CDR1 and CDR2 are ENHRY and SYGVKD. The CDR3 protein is CAVLAGAGTGELFF. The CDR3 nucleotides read TGTGCCGTCCTAGCGGGAGCGGGCACCGGGGAGCTGTTTTTT.

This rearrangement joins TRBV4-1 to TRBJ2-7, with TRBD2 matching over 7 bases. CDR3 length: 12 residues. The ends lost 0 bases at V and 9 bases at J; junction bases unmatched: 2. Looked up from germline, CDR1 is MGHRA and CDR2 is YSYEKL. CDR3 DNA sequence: TGCGCCAGCAGCCAAGATGGGGGGGTGCAGTACTTC. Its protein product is CASSQDGGVQYF.

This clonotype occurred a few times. The CDR3 spells CASSHDQGADSPLHF. The DNA for the CDR3 is TGTGCCAGCTCACACGACCAGGGGGCTGATTCACCCCTCCACTTT. This rearrangement joins TRBV18 to TRBJ1-6; TRBD1 matches at 8 bases. Trimming at V came to 4 bases and at J to 8 bases, leaving 7 bases not matched to a gene. The CDR3 sequence is 15 residues long. Germline V gene lookup returns CDR1 KGHSH and CDR2 LQKENI.

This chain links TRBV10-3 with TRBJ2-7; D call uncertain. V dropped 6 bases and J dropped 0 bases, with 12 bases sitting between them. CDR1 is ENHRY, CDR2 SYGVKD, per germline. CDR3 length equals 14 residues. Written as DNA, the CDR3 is TGTGCCATCAGATTGGACGCTAGCTCCTACGAGCAGTACTTC. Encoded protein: CAIRLDASSYEQYF.

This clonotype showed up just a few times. The CDR3 spells CAISTTSGGFTGELFF. The CDR3 nucleotides are TGTGCCATCAGTACTACTAGCGGGGGGTTTACCGGGGAGCTGTTTTTT. This sequence joins TRBV10-3 and TRBJ2-2; 12 nucleotides agree with TRBD2. J gave up 5 bases and V 5 bases, and 6 bases lay outside the gene matches. CDR3 length: 16 residues. Germline V gene data show CDR1 as ENHRY and CDR2 as SYGVKD.

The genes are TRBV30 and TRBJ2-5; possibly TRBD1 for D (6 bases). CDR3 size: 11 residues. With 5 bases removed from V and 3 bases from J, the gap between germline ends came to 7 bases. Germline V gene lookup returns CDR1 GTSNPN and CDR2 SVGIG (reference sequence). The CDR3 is CAWDRKETQYF. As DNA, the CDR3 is TGTGCCTGGGACAGGAAAGAGACCCAGTACTTC.